This T cell receptor beta chain is drawn from a study of blood T cell repertoires in COVID-19. Study-wide context: Specimens from acute and convalescent COVID-19 originated in the United States, Italy and Spain. PBMCs, B-cell-depleted T cells, or T cells provided the cDNA or gDNA that made up the material.

In the authors' methods: Counts of nucleated cells, estimated from reference gene primer amplification, were obtained. TCRdb's copy holds only in-frame clones and misses some; the assay was immunoSEQ multiplex PCR. V and J calls and clone size are as listed in that table; D and trimming were resolved from the DNA. This repertoire shows roughly 150,000 clones, about 88% found once; its top ten account for 2.5% to 3%. This clone was found once. While infection was still active, Seattle patients were enrolled and then followed longitudinally. The receptor's source is an elderly woman with COVID-19, enrolled during active disease. Sequencing used peripheral blood.

CDR3 bases: TGTGCCAGTAGTATCCAGTACAGGGGACCTAATTCACCCCTCCACTTT. Translation: CASSIQYRGPNSPLHF. V and J are TRBV19 and TRBJ1-6; 7 bases map to TRBD1. The length of the CDR3 is 16 residues. Germline lookup yields CDR1 LNHDA and CDR2 SQIVND (reference sequence). V was pared by 3 bases and J by 6 bases, with 8 bases of the junction left unmatched.